A single sample is the source of the 10 T cell receptor beta chains below, sequenced in a study of identifying expanded T cells in peripheral blood. Assay used: immunoSEQ multiplex PCR; TCRdb lists only in-frame clones, some missing. The table has roughly 86,000 clones, 70% to 90% seen once; the top ten hold 3.5% to 5.5%. The sample taken for sequencing was blood. The receptor set was obtained from a person between 18 and 69 years old in good health.

V and J are TRBV15 and TRBJ1-2, with D perhaps matching TRBD1 (5 bases). V gave up 5 bases and J gave up 2 bases, with 15 bases separating them. There are 15 residues in the CDR3. Germline CDR1 reads LNHNV; CDR2 reads YYDKDF (reference sequence). CDR3: CATSPVGGTNYGYTF. CDR3 nucleotide sequence: TGTGCCACCAGCCCCGTCGGGGGGACCAACTATGGCTACACCTTC.

The chain employs TRBV5-1 and TRBJ2-5, with TRBD2 as a possible D gene (5 bases). Near its end, the DNA agrees better with TRBJ2-7, so the J call may be wrong. Germline lookup yields CDR1 SGHRS and CDR2 YFSETQ. The CDR3 has 12 amino acids. CDR3 nucleotides: TGCGCCAGCAGCTTTCGAGGGTACGAGCAGTACTTC. Translated, it gives CASSFRGYEQYF.

V usage is TRBV25-1 and J usage is TRBJ1-4, with 10 positions matching TRBD1. The CDR3 has 15 residues. V shed 6 bases and J 7 bases; nucleotides not matched to a gene: 8. Per the germline V gene, CDR1 is MGHDK and CDR2 is SYGVNS. The CDR3 nucleotides are TGTGCCAGCAGGCAGACAGGGGGCGCCGGTGAAAAACTGTTTTTT. Translation: CASRQTGGAGEKLFF.

V and J are TRBV30 and TRBJ2-1; D assignment may be TRBD1 or TRBD2 (5 bases each). Germline CDR1 and CDR2: GTSNPN and SVGIG (reference sequence). Trimming removed 2 bases from V and 13 bases from J, with 12 bases in between. The CDR3 has 11 residues. CDR3 DNA sequence: TGTGCCTGGAGTTCTGGGGGACCCCAGTTCTTC. This sequence encodes CAWSSGGPQFF.

J is TRBJ2-2 and V is TRBV2, with D unresolved. The CDR3 loop spans 14 amino acids. V lost 8 bases, J lost 2 bases, and 12 bases lay in between. CDR1 is SNHLY, CDR2 FYNNEI, per germline. The CDR3: CASVGNANTGELFF. In nucleotides, the CDR3 is TGTGCCAGCGTTGGTAATGCTAACACCGGGGAGCTGTTTTTT.

This clone has more than one count but fewer than ten. J is TRBJ1-2 and V is TRBV6-6; D is undetermined. Trimming removed 0 bases at V and 8 bases at J, with 13 bases between. CDR1 and CDR2 (germline): MNHNY, SVGAGI (reference sequence). This CDR3 has 14 amino acids. The CDR3 loop reads CASSYSTTAGGYTF. DNA for the CDR3: TGTGCCAGCAGTTACTCGACGACCGCCGGGGGCTACACCTTC.

J is TRBJ1-3 and V is TRBV9; D is unclear. The CDR3 covers 18 residues. Trimming pared 0 bases from V and 5 bases from J, leaving 21 bases between. The germline CDR1 and CDR2 sequences are SGDLS and YYNGEE. CDR3 residues: CASSVALLDGSFRNTIYF. The CDR3 region has the DNA TGTGCCAGCAGCGTAGCTCTACTCGACGGAAGTTTCAGAAACACCATATATTTT.

The chain links TRBV7-9 to TRBJ1-4; 9 bases are a match to TRBD1. CDR1 SEHNR and CDR2 FQNEAQ come from the germline V gene (reference sequence). The CDR3 has 16 residues. J lost 3 bases, V lost 0 bases, and 2 bases had no gene match. CDR3 in amino acids: CASSLAQGASNEKLFF. CDR3 bases: TGTGCCAGCAGCTTAGCACAGGGGGCATCTAATGAAAAACTGTTTTTT.

V and J are TRBV18 and TRBJ1-3, with D unresolved. Germline CDR1 KGHSH, CDR2 LQKENI. This CDR3 spans 16 amino acids. V lost 3 bases to trimming and J lost 4 bases, with 16 bases between them. The CDR3 is CASSPSAPSRGNTIYF. For the CDR3, the DNA is TGTGCCAGCTCACCCTCCGCACCTTCAAGGGGAAACACCATATATTTT. Full variable domain (outside the CDR3, taken from reference TRBV18 and TRBJ1-3): NAGVMQNPRHLVRRRGQEARLRCSPMKGHSHVYWYRQLPEEGLKFMVYLQKENIIDESGMPKERFSAEFPKEGPSILRIQQVVRGDSAAYFCASSPSAPSRGNTIYFGEGSWLTVV.

DNA for the CDR3: TGTGCCAGCAGCTACTTCGGGGAAGGGAACACTGAAGCTTTCTTT. Its translation is CASSYFGEGNTEAFF. This sequence joins TRBV7-9 and TRBJ1-1, with no clear D. The CDR3 totals 15 residues. The V gene's germline CDR1 is SEHNR and CDR2 FQNEAQ (reference sequence). V was cut by 4 bases and J by 1 base, with 13 bases left in between.